This T cell receptor beta chain was documented in a study of cytomegalovirus exposure and HLA in healthy donors. Study overall: Earlier work reported 95 million to 130 million unique TCR beta sequences from about 179 million T cells. Study-level results: Another analysis was done later, and it associated approximately 17,000 TCR beta sequences with HLA alleles at 0.05 false discovery rate. Approximately 160 TCR beta chains were listed as cytomegalovirus-associated.

Use of 60 Vbeta and 13 Jbeta primers characterized the PCR. In the authors' methods: An analysis that came later counted tens of millions of unique TCR beta chains, 10 million to 11 million shared. Sequencing used immunoSEQ multiplex PCR; TCRdb keeps in-frame clones, though not all of them. Clonal size and the V and J genes are those of that table, whereas D and trimming came from the DNA. The sample comprises around 140,000 clones, more than 70% of which are singletons, and less than 4.5% rests with the top ten. Concerning this clone: Its antigen remains unknown.

Between the trimmed V and J ends, which lost 1 base and 3 bases, there was a span of 15 bases. This CDR3 contains 16 residues. Looked up from germline, CDR1 is SEHNR and CDR2 is FQNEAQ (reference sequence). Sample: PBMCs. The TCR sequence derives from a man in his fifties or sixties in good health and CMV-seropositive. The V call is TRBV7-9, the J call TRBJ1-1, with D tentatively TRBD1 (5 bases). CDR3 in amino acids: CASSLEDLGAYTEAFF. The CDR3 DNA reads as TGTGCCAGCAGCTTAGAGGACCTAGGGGCCTACACTGAAGCTTTCTTT.